This is a list of T cell receptor beta chains from one sample in a study of T cells in Graves' hyperthyroidism and ophthalmopathy. TCRdb itself ran the multiplex PCR reads through MiXCR, one entry per CDR3 protein. The table records around 620,000 distinct CDR3 sequences, around 15% of them present only once. Sequenced input: blood. The receptors were sampled from a woman aged 30 to 39 with Graves' hyperthyroidism. Each CDR3 is given with its conserved first and last residue. A D gene is named only where the DNA matches it firmly. Clone size is not always given. Where it is, it says once, few, many or a class for expanded clones.

v_call: TRBV18
clone_size: many
j_call: TRBJ2-2
d_call: .
cdr3_aa: CASSPGVTGELFF
cdr3_nt: TGTGCCAGCAGTCCGGGAGTCACCGGGGAGCTGTTTTTT

v_call: TRBV28
clone_size: many
j_call: TRBJ2-7
d_call: .
cdr3_aa: CASRKELAASSYEQYF
cdr3_nt: TGTGCCAGCAGGAAAGAGTTAGCGGCAAGCTCCTACGAGCAGTACTTC

v_call: TRBV5-1
clone_size: many
j_call: TRBJ2-7
d_call: .
cdr3_aa: CASSPRTAFEQYF
cdr3_nt: TGCGCCAGCAGCCCTCGGACGGCCTTCGAGCAGTACTTC

v_call: TRBV6-4
clone_size: few
j_call: TRBJ2-2
d_call: TRBD2
cdr3_aa: CAIFDEREMTGELFF
cdr3_nt: TGTGCCATCTTTGACGAGCGGGAAATGACCGGGGAGCTGTTTTTT

v_call: TRBV6-2/TRBV6-3
clone_size: .
j_call: TRBJ1-1
d_call: .
cdr3_aa: CASSYLVRVTEAFF
cdr3_nt: TGTGCCAGCAGTTACCTGGTCAGGGTAACTGAAGCTTTCTTT

v_call: TRBV7-8
clone_size: many
j_call: TRBJ2-2
d_call: TRBD2
cdr3_aa: CASSSRLAGGTGELFF
cdr3_nt: TGTGCCAGCAGCTCTAGACTAGCGGGAGGCACCGGGGAGCTGTTTTTT

v_call: TRBV15
clone_size: few
j_call: TRBJ2-7
d_call: .
cdr3_aa: CATSRVGSVYEQYF
cdr3_nt: TGTGCCACCAGCAGAGTGGGATCTGTCTACGAGCAGTACTTC

v_call: TRBV11-2
clone_size: few
j_call: TRBJ2-2
d_call: TRBD1
cdr3_aa: CASSLEGRGRTGELFF
cdr3_nt: TGTGCCAGCAGCTTAGAGGGCAGGGGGCGAACCGGGGAGCTGTTTTTT

v_call: TRBV28
clone_size: many
j_call: TRBJ1-4
d_call: .
cdr3_aa: CASSLATVSVEKLFF
cdr3_nt: TGTGCCAGCAGTTTAGCTACAGTCTCGGTTGAAAAACTGTTTTTT

v_call: TRBV7-9
clone_size: .
j_call: TRBJ2-3
d_call: TRBD2
cdr3_aa: CASRSYGRLSTDTQYF
cdr3_nt: TGTGCCAGCAGATCTTACGGGAGGCTGAGCACAGATACGCAGTATTTT

v_call: TRBV9
clone_size: .
j_call: TRBJ2-3
d_call: .
cdr3_aa: CASSVGPLNTDTQYF
cdr3_nt: TGTGCCAGCAGCGTAGGGCCCTTAAACACAGATACGCAGTATTTT

v_call: TRBV20-1
clone_size: many
j_call: TRBJ1-4
d_call: .
cdr3_aa: CSARDGVVKLFF
cdr3_nt: TGCAGTGCTAGAGATGGAGTCGTTAAACTGTTTTTT

v_call: TRBV6-6
clone_size: few
j_call: TRBJ1-4
d_call: .
cdr3_aa: CASSYQPTNEKLFF
cdr3_nt: TGTGCCAGCAGTTACCAGCCAACTAATGAAAAACTGTTTTTT

v_call: TRBV6-2/TRBV6-3
clone_size: few
j_call: TRBJ1-5
d_call: TRBD1
cdr3_aa: CASRFDRGYQPQHF
cdr3_nt: TGTGCCAGCAGATTCGACAGGGGATATCAGCCCCAGCATTTT

v_call: TRBV11-2
clone_size: many
j_call: TRBJ2-1
d_call: .
cdr3_aa: CASSHSISGVASGSSYNEQFF
cdr3_nt: TGTGCCAGCAGCCACTCCATTTCGGGGGTTGCGAGCGGAAGCTCCTACAATGAGCAGTTCTTC

v_call: TRBV6-1
clone_size: many
j_call: TRBJ2-7
d_call: .
cdr3_aa: CASSDSAAGPYEQYF
cdr3_nt: TGTGCCAGCAGTGATAGCGCCGCCGGGCCCTACGAGCAGTACTTC

v_call: TRBV7-6
clone_size: .
j_call: TRBJ1-4
d_call: TRBD1
cdr3_aa: CASGPPGQGNEKLFF
cdr3_nt: TGTGCCAGCGGCCCACCGGGACAGGGGAATGAAAAACTGTTTTTT

v_call: TRBV9
clone_size: few
j_call: TRBJ2-3
d_call: .
cdr3_aa: CASSVGVTGSISTDTQYF
cdr3_nt: TGTGCCAGCAGCGTAGGGGTTACGGGGAGTATCAGCACAGATACGCAGTATTTT

v_call: TRBV24-1
clone_size: few
j_call: TRBJ2-7
d_call: TRBD1
cdr3_aa: CATSDPGTGFEQYF
cdr3_nt: TGTGCCACCAGTGACCCGGGGACAGGGTTCGAGCAGTACTTC

v_call: TRBV27
clone_size: many
j_call: TRBJ2-1
d_call: TRBD2
cdr3_aa: CASSMTSGSNEQFF
cdr3_nt: TGTGCCAGCAGCATGACTAGCGGGAGCAATGAGCAGTTCTTC

v_call: TRBV10-3
clone_size: many
j_call: TRBJ2-7
d_call: TRBD1
cdr3_aa: CAIGAGGLEQYF
cdr3_nt: TGTGCCATCGGGGCAGGGGGTCTCGAGCAGTACTTC

v_call: TRBV6-5
clone_size: .
j_call: TRBJ2-1
d_call: TRBD1
cdr3_aa: CASSYPPRTGNYNEQFF
cdr3_nt: TGTGCCAGCAGTTACCCGCCAAGGACAGGGAACTACAATGAGCAGTTCTTC

v_call: TRBV6-1
clone_size: .
j_call: TRBJ2-4
d_call: .
cdr3_aa: CASSGTNINIQYF
cdr3_nt: TGTGCCAGCAGTGGGACTAATATAAACATTCAGTACTTC

v_call: TRBV28
clone_size: many
j_call: TRBJ1-4
d_call: TRBD1
cdr3_aa: CASSRQGATTNEKLFF
cdr3_nt: TGTGCCAGCAGTCGACAGGGGGCAACTACTAATGAAAAACTGTTTTTT

v_call: TRBV6-1
clone_size: few
j_call: TRBJ2-5
d_call: TRBD1
cdr3_aa: CASSQRDRLGTQYF
cdr3_nt: TGTGCCAGCAGTCAGAGGGACAGGCTTGGGACCCAGTACTTC

v_call: TRBV20-1
clone_size: many
j_call: TRBJ2-1
d_call: .
cdr3_aa: CSARTMAGEQFF
cdr3_nt: TGCAGTGCCCGGACTATGGCGGGAGAGCAGTTCTTC

v_call: TRBV6-6
clone_size: few
j_call: TRBJ1-3
d_call: .
cdr3_aa: CASSYEVPSGNTIYF
cdr3_nt: TGTGCCAGCAGTTACGAGGTGCCCTCTGGAAACACCATATATTTT

v_call: TRBV20-1
clone_size: many
j_call: TRBJ2-5
d_call: .
cdr3_aa: CSANRDAETQYF
cdr3_nt: TGCAGTGCTAACAGGGATGCCGAGACCCAGTACTTC

v_call: TRBV5-5
clone_size: once
j_call: TRBJ2-1
d_call: TRBD2
cdr3_aa: CASSPGTSVRDEQFF
cdr3_nt: TGTGCCAGCAGTCCCGGGACTAGCGTCCGCGATGAGCAGTTCTTC

v_call: TRBV25-1
clone_size: few
j_call: TRBJ2-7
d_call: .
cdr3_aa: CASSPTVGYEQYF
cdr3_nt: TGTGCCAGCAGTCCAACAGTCGGCTACGAGCAGTACTTT